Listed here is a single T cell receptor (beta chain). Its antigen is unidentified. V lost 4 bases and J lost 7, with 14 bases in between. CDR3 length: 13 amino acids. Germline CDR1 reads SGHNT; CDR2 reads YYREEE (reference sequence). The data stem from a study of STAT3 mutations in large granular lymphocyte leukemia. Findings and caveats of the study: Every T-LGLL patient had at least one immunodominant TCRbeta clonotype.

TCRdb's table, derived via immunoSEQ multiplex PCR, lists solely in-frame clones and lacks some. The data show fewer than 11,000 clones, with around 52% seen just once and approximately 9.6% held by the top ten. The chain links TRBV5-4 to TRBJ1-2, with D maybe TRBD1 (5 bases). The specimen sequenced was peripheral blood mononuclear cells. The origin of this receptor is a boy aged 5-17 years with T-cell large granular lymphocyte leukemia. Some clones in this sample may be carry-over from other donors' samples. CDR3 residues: CASSGALGGGYTF. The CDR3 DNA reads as TGTGCCAGCAGCGGGGCCCTGGGCGGTGGCTACACCTTC.